This T cell receptor beta chain was identified during a study of blood T cell repertoires in COVID-19. Overall study context: Collection of acute and convalescent COVID-19 samples took place in the United States, Italy and Spain. T cells, B-cell-depleted T cells, or PBMCs provided the cDNA or gDNA that served as material.

Original methodology: Estimation of nucleated cell counts relied on the amplification of reference gene primers. TCRdb's copy holds only in-frame clones and misses some; the assay was immunoSEQ multiplex PCR. The V and J calls and the clone size are those of that table, but D and trimming were determined from the DNA. The sample has around 130,000 clones, 70% to 85% seen once. V lost 7 bases and J 2 bases, leaving 14 bases between the germline ends. The CDR3 contains 14 residues. Germline assignment: CDR1 SEHNR and CDR2 FQNEAQ (reference sequence). The rearrangement joins TRBV7-9 to TRBJ2-5, with a weak D call TRBD2 (5 bases). The sequenced sample was peripheral blood. This TCR came from a woman aged 70 to 79 with acute or convalescent COVID-19. CDR3 nucleotides: TGTGCCAGCAACACCGGCGGGTCGCAAGAGACCCAGTACTTC. Translating it yields CASNTGGSQETQYF.